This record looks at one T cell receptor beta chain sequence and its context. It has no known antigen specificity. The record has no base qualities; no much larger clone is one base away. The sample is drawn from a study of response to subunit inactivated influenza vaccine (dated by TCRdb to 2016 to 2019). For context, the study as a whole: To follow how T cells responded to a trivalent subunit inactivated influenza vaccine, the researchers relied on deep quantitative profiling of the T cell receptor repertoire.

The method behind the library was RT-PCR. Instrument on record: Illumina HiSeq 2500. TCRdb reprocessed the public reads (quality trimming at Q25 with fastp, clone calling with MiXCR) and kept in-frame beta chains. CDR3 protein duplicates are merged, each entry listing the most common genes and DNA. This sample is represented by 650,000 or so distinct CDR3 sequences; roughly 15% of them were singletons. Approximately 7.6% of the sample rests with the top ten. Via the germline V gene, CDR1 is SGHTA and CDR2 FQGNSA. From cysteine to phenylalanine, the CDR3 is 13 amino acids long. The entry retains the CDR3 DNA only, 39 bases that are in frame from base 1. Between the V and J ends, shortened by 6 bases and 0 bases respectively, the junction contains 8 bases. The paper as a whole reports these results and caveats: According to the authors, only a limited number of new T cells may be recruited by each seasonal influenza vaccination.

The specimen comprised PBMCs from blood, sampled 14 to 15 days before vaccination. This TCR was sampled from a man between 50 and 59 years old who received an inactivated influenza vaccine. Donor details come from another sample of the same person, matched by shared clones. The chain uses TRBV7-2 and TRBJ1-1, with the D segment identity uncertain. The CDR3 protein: CASSYMLNTEAFF. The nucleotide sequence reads TGTGCCAGCAGTTACATGTTGAACACTGAAGCTTTCTTT.